The clone carrying this T cell receptor beta chain was found a few times. The antigen remains unidentified. These data belong to a study of CD8 T cells in ankylosing spondylitis. Study results and caveats: Disease-linked clones had a CD8+ phenotype and relatively low frequency in peripheral blood. In ankylosing spondylitis patients, matched synovial fluid reportedly showed significant enrichment of disease-linked clones.

This CDR3 spans 15 amino acids. The V end was cut by 8 bases, the J end by 4 bases, with 17 bases between. CDR1 is MDHEN, CDR2 SYDVKM, per germline. TCRdb independently ran MiXCR on the 5' RACE reads; one entry per CDR3 protein. The sample has over 30,000 distinct CDR3 sequences, about 11% seen once. Input material: synovial fluid, either unsorted or a sorted T cell fraction (not recorded which). V gene TRBV28 combines with J gene TRBJ2-2; tentatively, D is TRBD2 (5 bases). The receptor comes from a male donor with ankylosing spondylitis. The CDR3 spells CASAGVRIFTGELFF. The DNA of the CDR3 is TGTGCCAGCGCCGGGGTCAGAATATTCACCGGGGAGCTGTTTTTT.